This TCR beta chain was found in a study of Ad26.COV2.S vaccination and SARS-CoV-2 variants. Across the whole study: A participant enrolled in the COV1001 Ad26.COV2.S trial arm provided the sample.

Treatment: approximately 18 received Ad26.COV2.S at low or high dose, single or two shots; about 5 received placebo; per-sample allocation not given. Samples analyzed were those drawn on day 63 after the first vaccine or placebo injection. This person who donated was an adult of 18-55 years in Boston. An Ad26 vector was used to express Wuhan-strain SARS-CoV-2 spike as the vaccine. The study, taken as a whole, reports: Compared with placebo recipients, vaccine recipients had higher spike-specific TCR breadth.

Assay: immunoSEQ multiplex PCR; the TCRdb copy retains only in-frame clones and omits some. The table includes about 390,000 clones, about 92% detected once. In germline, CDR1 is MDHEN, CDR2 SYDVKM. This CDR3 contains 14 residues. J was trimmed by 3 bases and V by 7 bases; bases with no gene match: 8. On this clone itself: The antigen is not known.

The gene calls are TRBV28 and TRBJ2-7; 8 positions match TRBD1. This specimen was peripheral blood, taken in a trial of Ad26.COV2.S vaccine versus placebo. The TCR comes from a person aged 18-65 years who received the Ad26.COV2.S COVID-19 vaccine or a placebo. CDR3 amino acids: CASISTGVRYEQYF. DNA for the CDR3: TGTGCCAGCATTTCGACAGGGGTCCGCTACGAGCAGTACTTC.